This T cell receptor (beta chain) derives from a study of response to subunit inactivated influenza vaccine. Study conclusions and caveats: Few new T cells, the authors suggested, are recruited by each seasonal influenza vaccination.

This clonotype was found many times. The target antigen is unknown. V lost 3 bases, J lost 3 bases, and 6 bases lay in between. The length of the CDR3 is 12 residues. Germline loops: CDR1 LNHDA, CDR2 SQIVND (reference sequence). TCRdb called the RT-PCR reads again in MiXCR, with one record for every CDR3 protein. The sample has hundreds of thousands of distinct CDR3 sequences; around 20% are singletons. This chain uses TRBV19 with TRBJ2-7, with D hard to call. Specimen: PBMCs from blood, collected 5 to 6 days after vaccination. This receptor was obtained from a man aged 50-59 years who received an inactivated influenza vaccine. The CDR3 sequence: CASSMGSYEQYF. Here the CDR3 DNA reads TGTGCCAGTAGTATGGGAAGCTACGAGCAGTACTTC.